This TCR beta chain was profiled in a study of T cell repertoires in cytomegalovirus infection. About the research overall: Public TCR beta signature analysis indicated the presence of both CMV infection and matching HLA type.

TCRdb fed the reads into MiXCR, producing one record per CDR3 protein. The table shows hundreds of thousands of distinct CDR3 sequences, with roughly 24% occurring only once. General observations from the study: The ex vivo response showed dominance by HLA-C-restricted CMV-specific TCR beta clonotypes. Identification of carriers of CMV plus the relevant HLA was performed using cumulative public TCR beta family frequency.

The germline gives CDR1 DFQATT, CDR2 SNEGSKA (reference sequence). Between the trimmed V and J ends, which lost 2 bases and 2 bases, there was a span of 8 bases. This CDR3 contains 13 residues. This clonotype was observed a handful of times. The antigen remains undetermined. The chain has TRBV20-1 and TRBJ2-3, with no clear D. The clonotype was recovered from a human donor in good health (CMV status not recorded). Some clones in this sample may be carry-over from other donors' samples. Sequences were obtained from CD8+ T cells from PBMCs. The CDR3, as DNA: TGCAGTGCTAGACCCATTCCCACAGATACGCAGTATTTT. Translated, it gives CSARPIPTDTQYF.